This TCR beta chain was captured in a study of T cell clonotyping in hematopoietic cell transplantation. The study, taken as a whole, reports: Pathologically expanded recipient clonotypes increased progressively from day 30 to day 180 as diversity fell.

This table comes from immunoSEQ multiplex PCR, and its TCRdb copy is limited to in-frame clones, with some not included. This table holds some 13,000 clones, over 70% found once. Time point denoted: recipient sample about 28 days before transplant, after cytoreduction. Germline V lookup: CDR1 SGHTA, CDR2 FQGNSA. This CDR3 is built from 14 residues. Trimming shortened V by 5 bases and J by 1 base, and 11 bases separated the two germline ends. Note on this clone: As yet, its antigen is unknown.

This sequence joins TRBV7-2 and TRBJ1-2; D is uncertain. This receptor was identified in a man in his fifties or sixties with acute myeloid leukemia. Some clones in this sample may be carry-over from other donors' samples. The material was peripheral blood mononuclear cells, obtained before stem cell transplant. The CDR3 DNA is TGTGCCAGCAGCCTTATAGGGTTTAACTATGGCTACACCTTC. This gives the protein CASSLIGFNYGYTF. The full variable domain, its missing parts supplied by reference TRBV7-2 and TRBJ1-2, is GAGVSQSPSNKVTEKGKDVELRCDPISGHTALYWYRQSLGQGLEFLIYFQGNSAPDKSGLPSDRFSAERTGGSVSTLTIQRTQQEDSAVYLCASSLIGFNYGYTFGSGTRLTVV.